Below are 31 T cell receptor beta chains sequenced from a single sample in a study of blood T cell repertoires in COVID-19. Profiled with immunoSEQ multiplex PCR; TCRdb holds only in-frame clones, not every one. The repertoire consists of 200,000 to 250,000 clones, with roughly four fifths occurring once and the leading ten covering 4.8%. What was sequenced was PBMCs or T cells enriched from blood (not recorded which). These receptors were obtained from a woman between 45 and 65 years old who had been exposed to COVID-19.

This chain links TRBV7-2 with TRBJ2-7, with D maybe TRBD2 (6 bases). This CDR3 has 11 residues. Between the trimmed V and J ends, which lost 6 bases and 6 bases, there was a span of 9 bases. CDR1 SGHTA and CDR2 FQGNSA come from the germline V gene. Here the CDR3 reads CASRSGGEQYF. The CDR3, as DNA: TGTGCCAGCAGGTCCGGGGGCGAGCAGTACTTC.

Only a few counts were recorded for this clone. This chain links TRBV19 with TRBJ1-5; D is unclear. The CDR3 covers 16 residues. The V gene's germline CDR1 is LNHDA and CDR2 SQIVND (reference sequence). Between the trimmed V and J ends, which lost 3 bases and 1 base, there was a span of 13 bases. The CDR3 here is CASSIWRPESNQPQHF. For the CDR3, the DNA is TGTGCCAGTAGTATTTGGAGGCCCGAAAGCAATCAGCCCCAGCATTTT.

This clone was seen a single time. CDR3 residues: CAISENRGGSPLHF. The CDR3 DNA sequence: TGTGCCATCAGTGAGAACAGGGGGGGTTCACCCCTCCACTTT. V usage is TRBV10-3 and J usage is TRBJ1-6; 8 bases are a match to TRBD1. CDR3 length: 14 amino acids. Germline CDR1 and CDR2: ENHRY and SYGVKD. The V segment lost 2 bases and the J segment 9 bases; nucleotides outside the gene matches: 3.

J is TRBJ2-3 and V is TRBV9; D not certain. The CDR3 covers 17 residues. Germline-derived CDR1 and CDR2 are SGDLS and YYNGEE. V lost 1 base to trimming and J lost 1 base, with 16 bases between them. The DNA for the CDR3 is TGTGCCAGCAGCGTAACGACACGACAACTTGGCACAGATACGCAGTATTTT. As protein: CASSVTTRQLGTDTQYF.

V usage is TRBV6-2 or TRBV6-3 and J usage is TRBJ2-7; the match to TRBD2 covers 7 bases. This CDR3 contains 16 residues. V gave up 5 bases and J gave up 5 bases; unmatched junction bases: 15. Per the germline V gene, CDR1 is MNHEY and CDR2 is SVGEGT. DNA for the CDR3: TGTGCCAGCAGTCGCTACCAGCGGGGTCCGACCAACGAGCAGTACTTC. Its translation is CASSRYQRGPTNEQYF.

The CDR3 loop reads CAWSADGTPGNTIYF. The CDR3 bases are TGTGCCTGGAGTGCCGACGGGACTCCTGGAAACACCATATATTTT. The genes are TRBV30 and TRBJ1-3; D perhaps matches TRBD1 (5 bases). There are 15 residues in the CDR3. Germline CDR1 and CDR2: GTSNPN and SVGIG (reference sequence). V was trimmed by 1 base and J by 2 bases, leaving 12 bases between them.

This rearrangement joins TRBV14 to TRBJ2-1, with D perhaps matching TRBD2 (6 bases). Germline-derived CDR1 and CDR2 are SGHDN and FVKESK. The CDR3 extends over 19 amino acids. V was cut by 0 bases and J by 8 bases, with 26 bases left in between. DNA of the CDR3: TGTGCCAGCAGCCAAGACGCCCCGATGTCAGCAAGACTAGGCGATGAGCAGTTCTTC. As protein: CASSQDAPMSARLGDEQFF.

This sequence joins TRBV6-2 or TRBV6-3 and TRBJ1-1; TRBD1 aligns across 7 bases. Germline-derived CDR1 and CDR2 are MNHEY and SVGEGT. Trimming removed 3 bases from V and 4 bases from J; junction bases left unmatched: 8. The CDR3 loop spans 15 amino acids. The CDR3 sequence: CASSYARGTITEAFF. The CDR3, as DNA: TGTGCCAGCAGTTATGCCAGGGGGACGATCACTGAAGCTTTCTTT.

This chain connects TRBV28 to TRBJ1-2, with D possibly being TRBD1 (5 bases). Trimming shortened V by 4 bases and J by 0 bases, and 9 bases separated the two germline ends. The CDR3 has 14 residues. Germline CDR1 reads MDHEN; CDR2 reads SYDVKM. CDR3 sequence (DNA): TGTGCCAGCAGTTGGACAAATTCTAACTATGGCTACACCTTC. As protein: CASSWTNSNYGYTF.

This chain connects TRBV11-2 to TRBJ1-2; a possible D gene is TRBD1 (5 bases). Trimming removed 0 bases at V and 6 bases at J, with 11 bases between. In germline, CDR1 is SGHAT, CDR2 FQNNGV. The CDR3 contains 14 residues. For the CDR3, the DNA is TGTGCCAGCAGCTTAGACAGGGCTTGGGATGGCTACACCTTC. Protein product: CASSLDRAWDGYTF. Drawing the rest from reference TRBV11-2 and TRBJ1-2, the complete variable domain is EAGVAQSPRYKIIEKRQSVAFWCNPISGHATLYWYQQILGQGPKLLIQFQNNGVVDDSQLPKDRFSAERLKGVDSTLKIQPAKLEDSAVYLCASSLDRAWDGYTFGSGTRLTVV.

The CDR3 DNA sequence: TGCGCCAGCAGCGGACGGACAGGCAGGGGAGACGAGCAGTACTTC. Translated, it gives CASSGRTGRGDEQYF. The chain uses TRBV5-1 and TRBJ2-7; TRBD1 aligns across 7 bases. Germline values: CDR1 SGHRS, CDR2 YFSETQ. The junction had 12 bases not matched to a gene; V was cut back by 4 bases and J by 5 bases. This CDR3 comprises 15 residues.

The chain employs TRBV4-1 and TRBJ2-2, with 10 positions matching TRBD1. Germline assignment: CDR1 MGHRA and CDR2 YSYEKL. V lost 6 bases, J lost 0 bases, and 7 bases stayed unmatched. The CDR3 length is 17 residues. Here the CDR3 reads CASSQTGGRSNTGELFF. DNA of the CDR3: TGCGCCAGCAGTCAGACAGGGGGCCGTTCGAACACCGGGGAGCTGTTTTTT.

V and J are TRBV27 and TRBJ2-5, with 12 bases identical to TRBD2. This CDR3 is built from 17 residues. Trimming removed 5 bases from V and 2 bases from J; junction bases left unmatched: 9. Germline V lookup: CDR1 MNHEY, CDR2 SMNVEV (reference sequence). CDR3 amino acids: CASSPSRLAGVQETQYF. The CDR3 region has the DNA TGTGCCAGCAGTCCCTCGAGACTAGCGGGGGTTCAAGAGACCCAGTACTTC.

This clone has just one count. Here the CDR3 DNA reads TGTGCCAGCAGCCAAGAGGGGACAGGGGTCACTGAAGCTTTCTTT. It codes for CASSQEGTGVTEAFF. This chain uses TRBV3-1 (or the pseudogene TRBV3-2) with TRBJ1-1, with 10 bases lining up with TRBD1. This CDR3 has 15 amino acids. J gave up 4 bases and V 0 bases, and 2 bases lay outside the gene matches. Germline V gene lookup returns CDR1 LGHDT and CDR2 YNNKEL (reference sequence).

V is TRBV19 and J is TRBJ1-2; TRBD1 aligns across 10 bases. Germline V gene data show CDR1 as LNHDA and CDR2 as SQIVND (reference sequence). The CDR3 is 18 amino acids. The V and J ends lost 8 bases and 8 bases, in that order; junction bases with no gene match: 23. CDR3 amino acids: CASDPGQGIGPEVVGYTF. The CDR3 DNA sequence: TGTGCCAGTGATCCGGGACAGGGGATCGGTCCCGAGGTCGTAGGCTACACCTTC. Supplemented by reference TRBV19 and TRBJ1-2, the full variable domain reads DGGITQSPKYLFRKEGQNVTLSCEQNLNHDAMYWYRQDPGQGLRLIYYSQIVNDFQKGDIAEGYSVSREKKESFPLTVTSAQKNPTAFYLCASDPGQGIGPEVVGYTFGSGTRLTVV.

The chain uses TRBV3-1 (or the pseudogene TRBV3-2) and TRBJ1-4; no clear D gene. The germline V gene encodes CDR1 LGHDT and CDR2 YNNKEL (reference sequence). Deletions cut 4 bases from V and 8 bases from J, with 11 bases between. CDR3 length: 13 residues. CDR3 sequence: CASSPKQAEKLFF. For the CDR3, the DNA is TGTGCCAGCAGCCCAAAGCAGGCCGAAAAACTGTTTTTT.

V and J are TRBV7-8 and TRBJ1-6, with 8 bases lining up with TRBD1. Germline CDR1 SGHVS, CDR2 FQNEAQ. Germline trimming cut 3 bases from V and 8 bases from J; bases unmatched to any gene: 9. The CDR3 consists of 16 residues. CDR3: CASSFLPGQVYSPLHF. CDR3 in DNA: TGTGCCAGCAGCTTCTTGCCGGGACAGGTTTATTCACCCCTCCACTTT.

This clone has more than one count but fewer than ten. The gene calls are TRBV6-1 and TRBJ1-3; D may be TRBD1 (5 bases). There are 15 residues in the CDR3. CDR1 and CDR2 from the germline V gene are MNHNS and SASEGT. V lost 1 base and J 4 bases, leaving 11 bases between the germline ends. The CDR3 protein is CASSEEEGAGNTIYF. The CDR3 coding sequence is TGTGCCAGCAGTGAAGAAGAAGGGGCAGGAAACACCATATATTTT.

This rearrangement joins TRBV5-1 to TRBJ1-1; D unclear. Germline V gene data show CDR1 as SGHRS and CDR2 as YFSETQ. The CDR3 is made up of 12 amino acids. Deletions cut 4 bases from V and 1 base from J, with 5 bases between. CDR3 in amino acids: CASSDTNTEAFF. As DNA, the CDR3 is TGCGCCAGCAGCGACACGAACACTGAAGCTTTCTTT.

The DNA for the CDR3 is TGTGCCAGTAGTATACTACAGGGGGGCAGCAATCAGCCCCAGCATTTT. Protein sequence: CASSILQGGSNQPQHF. The gene calls are TRBV19 and TRBJ1-5; 8 nucleotides agree with TRBD1. J lost 1 base, V lost 2 bases, and 4 bases had no gene match. The V gene's germline CDR1 is LNHDA and CDR2 SQIVND (reference sequence). This CDR3 spans 16 amino acids.

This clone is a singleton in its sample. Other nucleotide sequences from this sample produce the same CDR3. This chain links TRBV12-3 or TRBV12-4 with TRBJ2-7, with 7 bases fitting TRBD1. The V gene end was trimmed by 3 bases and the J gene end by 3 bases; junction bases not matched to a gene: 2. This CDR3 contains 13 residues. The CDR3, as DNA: TGTGCCAGCAGTTTGGGACAGAACTACGAGCAGTACTTC. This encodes CASSLGQNYEQYF.

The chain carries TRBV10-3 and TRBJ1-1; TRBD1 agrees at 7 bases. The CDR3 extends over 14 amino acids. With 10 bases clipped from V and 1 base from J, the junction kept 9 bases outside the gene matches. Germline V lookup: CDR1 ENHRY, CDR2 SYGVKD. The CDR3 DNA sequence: TGTGCCAGCGGAGGGGGCGGTGGGAACACTGAAGCTTTCTTT. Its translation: CASGGGGGNTEAFF.

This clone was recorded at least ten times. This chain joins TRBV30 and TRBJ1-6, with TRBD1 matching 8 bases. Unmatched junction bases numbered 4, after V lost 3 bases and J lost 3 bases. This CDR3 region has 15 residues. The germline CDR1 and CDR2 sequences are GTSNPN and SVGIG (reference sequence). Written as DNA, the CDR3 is TGTGCCTGGAGGCCCGGACAGGGCTATAATTCACCCCTCCACTTT. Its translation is CAWRPGQGYNSPLHF.

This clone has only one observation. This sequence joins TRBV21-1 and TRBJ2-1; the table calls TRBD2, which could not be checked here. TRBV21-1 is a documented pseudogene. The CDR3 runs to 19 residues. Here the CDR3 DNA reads TGTGCCAGCAGCAAAGAGGGGCTAGCGGGGGGTAGCTCCTACAATGAGCAGTTCTTC. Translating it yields CASSKEGLAGGSSYNEQFF.

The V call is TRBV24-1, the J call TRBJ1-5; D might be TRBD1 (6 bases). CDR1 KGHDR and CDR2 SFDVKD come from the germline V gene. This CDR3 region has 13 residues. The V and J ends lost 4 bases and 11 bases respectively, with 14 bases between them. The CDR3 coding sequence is TGTGCCACCAGTGACCCCTTCCAGGGGACCCAGCATTTT. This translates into CATSDPFQGTQHF.

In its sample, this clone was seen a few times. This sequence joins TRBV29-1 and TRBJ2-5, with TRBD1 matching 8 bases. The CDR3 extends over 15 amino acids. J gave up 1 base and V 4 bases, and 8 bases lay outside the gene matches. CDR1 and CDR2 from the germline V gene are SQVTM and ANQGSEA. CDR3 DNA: TGCAGCGTTGCGTCTTCTGGACAGGGCCAAGAGACCCAGTACTTC. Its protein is CSVASSGQGQETQYF.

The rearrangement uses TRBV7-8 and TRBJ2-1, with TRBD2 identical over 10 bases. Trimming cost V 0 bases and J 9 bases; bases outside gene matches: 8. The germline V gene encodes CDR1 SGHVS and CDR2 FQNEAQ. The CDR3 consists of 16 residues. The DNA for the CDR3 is TGTGCCAGCAGCTTAGCCTTTAGCGGGGGGCCGGGTGAGCAGTTCTTC. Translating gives CASSLAFSGGPGEQFF.

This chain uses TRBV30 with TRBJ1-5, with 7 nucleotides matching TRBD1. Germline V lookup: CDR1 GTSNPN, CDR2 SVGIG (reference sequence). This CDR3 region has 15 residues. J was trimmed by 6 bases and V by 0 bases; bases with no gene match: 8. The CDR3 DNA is TGTGCCTGGAGTGTATCCGGGGCAGGGGGTCAGCCCCAGCATTTT. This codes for CAWSVSGAGGQPQHF.

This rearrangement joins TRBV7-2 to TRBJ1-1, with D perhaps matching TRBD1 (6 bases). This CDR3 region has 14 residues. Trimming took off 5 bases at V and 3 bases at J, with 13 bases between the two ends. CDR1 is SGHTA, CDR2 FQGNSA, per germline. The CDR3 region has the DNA TGTGCCAGCAGCCCTAACAGGGTAGACACTGAAGCTTTCTTT. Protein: CASSPNRVDTEAFF.

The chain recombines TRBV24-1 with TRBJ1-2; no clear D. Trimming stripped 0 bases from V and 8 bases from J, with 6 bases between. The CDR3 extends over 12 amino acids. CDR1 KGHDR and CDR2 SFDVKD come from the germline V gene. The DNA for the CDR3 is TGTGCCACCAGTGATTTGTATGGCGGCTACACCTTC. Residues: CATSDLYGGYTF.

CDR3 sequence reads: CASSQVSGTGNTEAFF. The CDR3 DNA reads TGCGCCAGCAGCCAAGTTTCCGGGACAGGGAACACTGAAGCTTTCTTT. V is TRBV4-3 and J is TRBJ1-1, with 8 bases aligning to TRBD1. The CDR3 consists of 16 residues. The J segment lost 1 base and the V segment lost 1 base, leaving 5 bases of the junction unmatched. The V gene's germline CDR1 is LGHNA and CDR2 YSLEER.